The rows below give T cell receptor beta chains drawn from one sample of a study of cytomegalovirus exposure and HLA in healthy donors. The repertoire was sequenced with immunoSEQ multiplex PCR; TCRdb's copy has only in-frame clones and lacks some. The sample gives around 100,000 clones, approximately 87% of which show up once; approximately 2.4% is in the top ten. Sequencing was done on a sample of PBMCs. The receptors originated from a man in his forties or fifties in good health and CMV-seronegative. Both conserved end residues are part of each CDR3. D genes are given only for firm matches. Some rows have no size entry. The others give once, few or many, or a class for an expanded clone.

d_call,clone_size,v_call,j_call,cdr3_aa,cdr3_nt
TRBD2,.,TRBV13,TRBJ2-3,CASSRRQAGSLDTQYF,TGTGCCAGCAGCCGGCGTCAAGCGGGGAGTCTAGATACGCAGTATTTT
TRBD1,.,TRBV19,TRBJ1-2,CASRTHGQGGLYGYTF,TGTGCCAGTAGGACCCACGGACAGGGGGGACTCTATGGCTACACCTTC
.,.,TRBV6-5,TRBJ2-1,CASSYNLGGIEQFF,TGTGCCAGCAGTTACAATTTAGGAGGAATTGAGCAGTTCTTC
.,once,TRBV4-3,TRBJ1-2,CASSQGLQENYGYTF,TGCGCCAGCAGCCAAGGGCTACAGGAGAACTATGGCTACACCTTC
.,.,TRBV15,TRBJ1-1,CATSTGGTVNTEAFF,TGTGCCACCAGCACCGGGGGGACGGTGAACACTGAAGCTTTCTTT
TRBD2,once,TRBV7-8,TRBJ2-5,CASSFAGEETQYF,TGTGCCAGCAGCTTCGCGGGGGAAGAGACCCAGTACTTC
TRBD1,.,TRBV9,TRBJ1-1,CASSNDLGGYTEAFF,TGTGCCAGCAGCAACGACCTAGGGGGCTACACTGAAGCTTTCTTT
TRBD1,.,TRBV7-9,TRBJ2-1,CASHPGDSSYNEQFF,TGTGCCAGTCACCCCGGGGACAGCTCCTACAATGAGCAGTTCTTC
TRBD1,.,TRBV4-3,TRBJ1-1,CASSPGTGSMNTEAFF,TGCGCCAGCAGCCCAGGGACAGGGTCCATGAACACTGAAGCTTTCTTT
.,.,TRBV5-1,TRBJ1-2,CASSLEPSGAGGYTF,TGCGCCAGCAGCTTGGAACCTTCTGGGGCCGGAGGCTACACCTTC
.,.,TRBV15,TRBJ1-3,CATSPVYLAGNTIYF,TGTGCCACCAGCCCGGTGTATTTGGCTGGAAACACCATATATTTT
.,.,TRBV19,TRBJ2-5,CASSTLEETQYF,TGTGCCAGTAGTACGTTGGAGGAGACCCAGTACTTC
.,.,TRBV6-9,TRBJ2-7,CASKERQRLRSYEQYF,TGTGCCAGCAAAGAACGTCAGCGGTTACGCTCCTACGAGCAGTACTTC
TRBD2,.,TRBV2,TRBJ2-3,CASSVGLAGGRVTQYF,TGTGCCAGCAGTGTGGGACTAGCGGGGGGGCGGGTCACGCAGTATTTT
TRBD1,.,TRBV2,TRBJ1-2,CASSPEDRVNYGYTF,TGTGCCAGCAGCCCGGAGGACAGGGTTAACTATGGCTACACCTTC
.,.,TRBV6-4,TRBJ2-2,CASSDSLEGPNTGELFF,TGTGCCAGCAGTGACTCTCTAGAGGGCCCGAACACCGGGGAGCTGTTTTTT
TRBD1,once,TRBV5-4,TRBJ1-2,CASSLGRQGQDGYTF,TGTGCCAGCAGCTTGGGGCGACAGGGGCAGGATGGCTACACCTTC
TRBD1,.,TRBV11-3,TRBJ2-1,CASSPGGLQYNEQFF,TGTGCCAGCAGCCCAGGGGGCTTACAATACAATGAGCAGTTCTTC
.,.,TRBV18,TRBJ1-6,CASSNGGGNSPLHF,TGTGCCAGCTCGAACGGGGGGGGGAATTCACCCCTCCACTTT
TRBD2,.,TRBV5-5,TRBJ2-7,CASSFGLAGGDYEQYF,TGTGCCAGCAGCTTCGGACTAGCGGGGGGCGACTACGAGCAGTACTTC
TRBD1,.,TRBV18,TRBJ1-5,CASSPPGQGVSQHF,TGTGCCAGCTCACCCCCGGGACAGGGGGTTTCCCAGCATTTT
TRBD1,.,TRBV5-1,TRBJ1-3,CASSLSGQISNTIYF,TGCGCCAGCAGCTTATCGGGACAGATATCCAACACCATATATTTT
.,.,TRBV10-3,TRBJ2-7,CAISESRRGYEQYF,TGTGCCATCAGTGAGTCCCGGAGGGGCTACGAGCAGTACTTC
.,.,TRBV5-1,TRBJ1-4,CASRGGGNEKLFF,TGCGCCAGCAGAGGGGGGGGTAATGAAAAACTGTTTTTT